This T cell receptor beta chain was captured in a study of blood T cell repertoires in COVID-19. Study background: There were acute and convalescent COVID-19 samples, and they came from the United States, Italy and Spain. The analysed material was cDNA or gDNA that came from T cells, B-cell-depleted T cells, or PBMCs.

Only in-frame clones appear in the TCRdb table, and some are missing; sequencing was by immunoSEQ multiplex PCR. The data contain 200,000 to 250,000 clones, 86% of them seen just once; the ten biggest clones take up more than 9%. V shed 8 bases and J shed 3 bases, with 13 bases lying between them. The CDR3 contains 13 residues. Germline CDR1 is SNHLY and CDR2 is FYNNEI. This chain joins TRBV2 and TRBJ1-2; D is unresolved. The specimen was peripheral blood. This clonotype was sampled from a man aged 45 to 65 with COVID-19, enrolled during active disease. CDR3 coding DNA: TGTGCCAGCCTACTCGACGGGTACTATGGCTACACCTTC. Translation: CASLLDGYYGYTF.